This T cell receptor beta chain was sequenced during a study of radiation and T cells in renal cell carcinoma. The overall study: Nephrectomy followed 15 Gy stereotactic body radiation by 4 weeks. Findings and limits, study-wide: From baseline, blood top tumor clonotypes peaked at 2 weeks post-radiation.

The method was immunoSEQ multiplex PCR; TCRdb's version includes in-frame clones alone and lacks a portion of them. Seen here are roughly 130,000 clones, 88% observed once, and the top ten hold more than 5%. On this clone itself: Its antigen is still unknown.

Documented time point: blood 2 weeks post-SBRT. Sample treatment: 15 Gy SBRT to primary tumor, nephrectomy 4 weeks later. Serial blood draws occurred at baseline and 2 and 4 weeks post-SBRT. This renal cell carcinoma was of the clear cell type. V shed 3 bases, J shed 8 bases, and the junction held 8 bases outside the gene matches. Looked up from germline, CDR1 is SGHRS and CDR2 is YFSETQ. The CDR3 runs to 14 residues. This TCR came from a woman in her seventies with renal cell carcinoma. The sequences come from blood, collected from a patient whose treatment included radiotherapy and nephrectomy. The rearrangement joins TRBV5-1 to TRBJ1-2; TRBD1 agrees at 9 bases. The CDR3 bases are TGCGCCAGCAGCTCCGCGGACAGGGGAGAAGGCTACACCTTC. Amino acid sequence: CASSSADRGEGYTF.